Detailed here is one TCR beta chain. The record originates from a study of blood T cell repertoires in COVID-19. About the research overall: Acute and convalescent COVID-19 samples came from the United States, Italy and Spain. PBMCs, B-cell-depleted T cells, or T cells were the source of the cDNA or gDNA that made up the material.

Germline values: CDR1 LGHDT, CDR2 YNNKEL (reference sequence). The CDR3 has 16 residues. Trimming took off 0 bases at V and 1 base at J, with 12 bases between the two ends. In the original processing: Reference gene primer amplification yielded estimated nucleated cell counts. Using immunoSEQ multiplex PCR, the repertoire was profiled, and TCRdb retains in-frame clones only, with some absent. D and trimming were read from the DNA, whereas the V and J calls and clone size are those reported in that table. The sample consists of about 78,000 clones, 90% of them appearing once. The chain employs TRBV3-1 (or the pseudogene TRBV3-2) and TRBJ1-1; D possibly corresponds to TRBD1 (5 bases). The sequencing input was peripheral blood. This sequence originates from a woman in her fifties or sixties in a cohort sampled during active COVID-19. The CDR3 protein is CASSQEAGWGNTEAFF. The CDR3 bases are TGTGCCAGCAGCCAAGAGGCAGGGTGGGGGAACACTGAAGCTTTCTTT.